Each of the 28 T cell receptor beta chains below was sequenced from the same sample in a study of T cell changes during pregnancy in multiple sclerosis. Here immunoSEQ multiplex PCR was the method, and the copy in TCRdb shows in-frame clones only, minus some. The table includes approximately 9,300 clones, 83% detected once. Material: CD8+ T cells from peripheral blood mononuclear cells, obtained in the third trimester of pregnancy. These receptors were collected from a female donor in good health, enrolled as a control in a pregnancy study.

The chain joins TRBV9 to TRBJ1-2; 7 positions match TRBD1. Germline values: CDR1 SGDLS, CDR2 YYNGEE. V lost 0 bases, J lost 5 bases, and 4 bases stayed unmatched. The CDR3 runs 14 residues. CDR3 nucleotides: TGTGCCAGCAGCGTAGTAGGGACAGAGTATGGCTACACCTTC. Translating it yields CASSVVGTEYGYTF.

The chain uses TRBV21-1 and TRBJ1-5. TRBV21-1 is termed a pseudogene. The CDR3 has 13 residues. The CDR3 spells CASPHRRDQPQHF. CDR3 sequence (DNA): TGTGCCAGCCCGCACCGGAGGGATCAGCCCCAGCATTTT.

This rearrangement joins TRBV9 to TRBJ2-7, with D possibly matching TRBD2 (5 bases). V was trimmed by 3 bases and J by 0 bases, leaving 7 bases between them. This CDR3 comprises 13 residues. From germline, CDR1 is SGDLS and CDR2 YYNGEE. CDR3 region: CASSGGSSYEQYF. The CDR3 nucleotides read TGTGCCAGCAGCGGTGGGAGCTCCTACGAGCAGTACTTC.

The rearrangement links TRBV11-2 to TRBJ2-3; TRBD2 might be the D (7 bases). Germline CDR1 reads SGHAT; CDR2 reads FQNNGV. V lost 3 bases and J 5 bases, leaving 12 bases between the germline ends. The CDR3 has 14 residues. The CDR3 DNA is TGTGCCAGCAGCTTCTGGGGGGGCCAAGATACGCAGTATTTT. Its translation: CASSFWGGQDTQYF.

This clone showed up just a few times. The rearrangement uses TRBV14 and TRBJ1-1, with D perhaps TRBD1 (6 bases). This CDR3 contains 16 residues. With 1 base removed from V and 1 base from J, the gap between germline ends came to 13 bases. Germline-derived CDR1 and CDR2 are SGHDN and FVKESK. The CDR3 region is CASSQVGGRANTEAFF. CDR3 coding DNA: TGTGCCAGCAGCCAAGTAGGGGGAAGGGCGAACACTGAAGCTTTCTTT.

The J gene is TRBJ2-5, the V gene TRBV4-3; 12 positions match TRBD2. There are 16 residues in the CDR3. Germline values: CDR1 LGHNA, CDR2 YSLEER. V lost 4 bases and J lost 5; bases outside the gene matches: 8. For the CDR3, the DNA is TGCGCCAGCAGCCCGACTAGCGGGGGTGCTTCGGAGACCCAGTACTTC. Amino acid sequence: CASSPTSGGASETQYF.

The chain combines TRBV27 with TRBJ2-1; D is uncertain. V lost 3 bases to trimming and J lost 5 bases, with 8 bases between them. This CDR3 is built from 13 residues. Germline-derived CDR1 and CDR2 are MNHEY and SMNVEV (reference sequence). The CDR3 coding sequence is TGTGCCAGCAGTTTGTCGCCGGACAATGAGCAGTTCTTC. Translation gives CASSLSPDNEQFF.

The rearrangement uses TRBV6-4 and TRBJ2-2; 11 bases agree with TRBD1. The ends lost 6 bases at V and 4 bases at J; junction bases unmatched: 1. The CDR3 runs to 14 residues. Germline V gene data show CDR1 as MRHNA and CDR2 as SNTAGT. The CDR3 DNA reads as TGTGCCAGCAGGGGACAGGGGGGCACCGGGGAGCTGTTTTTT. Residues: CASRGQGGTGELFF.

The CDR3: CASSSRGVCGPIAGPNNEQFF. DNA of the CDR3: TGTGCCAGCAGCTCCCGGGGCGTCTGTGGCCCTATCGCGGGACCCAACAATGAGCAGTTCTTC. This chain connects TRBV7-7 to TRBJ2-1; possibly TRBD2 for D (6 bases). The V gene lost 4 bases and the J gene lost 5 bases, with 33 bases spanning the gap. Looked up from germline, CDR1 is SSHAT and CDR2 is FNYEAQ (reference sequence). The CDR3 sequence is 21 residues long.

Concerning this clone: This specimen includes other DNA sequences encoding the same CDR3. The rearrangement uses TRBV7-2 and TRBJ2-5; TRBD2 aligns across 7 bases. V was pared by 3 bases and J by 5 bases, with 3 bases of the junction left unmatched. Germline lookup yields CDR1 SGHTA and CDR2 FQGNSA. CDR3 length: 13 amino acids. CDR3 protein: CASSFVRGETQYF. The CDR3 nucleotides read TGTGCCAGCAGCTTCGTGCGGGGGGAGACCCAGTACTTC.

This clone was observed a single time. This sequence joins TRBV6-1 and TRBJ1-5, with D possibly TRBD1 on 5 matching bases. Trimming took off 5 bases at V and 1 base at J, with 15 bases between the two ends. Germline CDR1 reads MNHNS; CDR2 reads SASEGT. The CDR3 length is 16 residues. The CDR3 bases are TGTGCCAGCAGTAAAGATGCCGGGGGAAGCAATCAGCCCCAGCATTTT. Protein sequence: CASSKDAGGSNQPQHF.

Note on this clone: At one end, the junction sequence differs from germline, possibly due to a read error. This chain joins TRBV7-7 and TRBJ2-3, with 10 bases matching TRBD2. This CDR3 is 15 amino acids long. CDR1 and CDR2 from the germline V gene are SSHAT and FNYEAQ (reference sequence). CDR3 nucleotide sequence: TGTGCTAGCAGCTTAGGACTAGCGGCCACAGATACGCAGTATTTT. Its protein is CASSLGLAATDTQYF.

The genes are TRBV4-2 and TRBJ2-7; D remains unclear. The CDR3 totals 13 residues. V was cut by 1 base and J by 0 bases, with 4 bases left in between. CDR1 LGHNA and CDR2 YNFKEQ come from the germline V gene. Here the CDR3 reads CASSQVSSYEQYF. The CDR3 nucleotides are TGTGCCAGCAGCCAAGTGAGCTCCTACGAGCAGTACTTC.

The CDR3 is CASSLGTGVDEQYF. CDR3 sequence (DNA): TGTGCCAGCAGCTTAGGGACAGGGGTGGACGAGCAGTACTTC. The chain links TRBV7-6 to TRBJ2-7; 9 positions agree with TRBD1. Trimming cost V 1 base and J 5 bases; bases outside gene matches: 3. The germline V gene encodes CDR1 SGHVS and CDR2 FNYEAQ. This CDR3 is 14 amino acids long.

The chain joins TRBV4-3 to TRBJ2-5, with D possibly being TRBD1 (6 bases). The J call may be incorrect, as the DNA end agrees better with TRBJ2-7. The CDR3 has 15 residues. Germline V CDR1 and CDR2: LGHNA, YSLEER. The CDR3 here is CASSQGIQGSYEQYF. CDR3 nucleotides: TGCGCCAGCAGCCAGGGAATACAGGGTTCCTACGAGCAGTACTTC.

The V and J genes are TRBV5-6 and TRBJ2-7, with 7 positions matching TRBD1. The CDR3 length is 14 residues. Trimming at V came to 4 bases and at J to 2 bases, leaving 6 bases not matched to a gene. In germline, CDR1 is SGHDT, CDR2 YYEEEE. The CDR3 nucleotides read TGTGCCAGCAGCCCGGGGACAGTTCCCTACGAGCAGTACTTC. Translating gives CASSPGTVPYEQYF. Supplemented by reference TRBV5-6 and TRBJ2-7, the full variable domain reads DAGVTQSPTHLIKTRGQQVTLRCSPKSGHDTVSWYQQALGQGPQFIFQYYEEEERQRGNFPDRFSGHQFPNYSSELNVNALLLGDSALYLCASSPGTVPYEQYFGPGTRLTVT.

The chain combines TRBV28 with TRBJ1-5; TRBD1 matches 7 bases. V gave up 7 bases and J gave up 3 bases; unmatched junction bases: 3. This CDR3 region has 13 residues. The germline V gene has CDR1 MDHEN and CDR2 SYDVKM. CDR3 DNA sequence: TGTGCCAGCAAACAGGGGTTCAATCAGCCCCAGCATTTT. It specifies CASKQGFNQPQHF.

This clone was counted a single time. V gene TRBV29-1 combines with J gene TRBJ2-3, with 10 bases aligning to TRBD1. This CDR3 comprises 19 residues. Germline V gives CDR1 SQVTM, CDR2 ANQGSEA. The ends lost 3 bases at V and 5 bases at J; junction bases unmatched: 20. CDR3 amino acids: CSVDGGMGQGINWGDTQYF. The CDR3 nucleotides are TGCAGCGTTGACGGCGGGATGGGACAGGGGATAAATTGGGGAGATACGCAGTATTTT.

The DNA of the CDR3 is TGTGCCAGCAGCGAGGGGAGGGGAGAGAACACCGGGGAGCTGTTTTTT. This codes for CASSEGRGENTGELFF. The chain is built from TRBV2 and TRBJ2-2, with 7 bases matching TRBD2. With 6 bases clipped from V and 1 base from J, the junction kept 8 bases outside the gene matches. The length of the CDR3 is 16 residues. The germline V gene encodes CDR1 SNHLY and CDR2 FYNNEI.

The CDR3 reads CASSLGGGRYYEQFF. DNA of the CDR3: TGTGCCAGCAGCTTGGGGGGCGGGAGGTACTATGAGCAGTTCTTC. The V gene is TRBV5-6, the J gene TRBJ2-1; the match to TRBD2 covers 8 bases. CDR3 length equals 15 residues. Unmatched junction bases numbered 7, after V lost 0 bases and J lost 8 bases. Germline lookup yields CDR1 SGHDT and CDR2 YYEEEE.

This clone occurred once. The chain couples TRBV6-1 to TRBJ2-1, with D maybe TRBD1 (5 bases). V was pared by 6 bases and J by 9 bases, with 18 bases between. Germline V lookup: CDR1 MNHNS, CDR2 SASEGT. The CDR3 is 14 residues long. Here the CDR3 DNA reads TGTGCCAGCAGGGAAACGACAGAATGGGCTGAGCAGTTCTTC. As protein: CASRETTEWAEQFF.

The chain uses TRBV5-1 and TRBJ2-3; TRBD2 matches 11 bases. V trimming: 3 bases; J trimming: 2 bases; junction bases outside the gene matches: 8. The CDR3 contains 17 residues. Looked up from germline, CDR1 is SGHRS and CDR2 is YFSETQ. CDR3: CASSSPGTSGFTDTQYF. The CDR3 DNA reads TGCGCCAGCAGCTCACCCGGGACTAGCGGATTCACAGATACGCAGTATTTT. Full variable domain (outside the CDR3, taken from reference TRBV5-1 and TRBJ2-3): KAGVTQTPRYLIKTRGQQVTLSCSPISGHRSVSWYQQTPGQGLQFLFEYFSETQRNKGNFPGRFSGRQFSNSRSEMNVSTLELGDSALYLCASSSPGTSGFTDTQYFGPGTRLTVL.

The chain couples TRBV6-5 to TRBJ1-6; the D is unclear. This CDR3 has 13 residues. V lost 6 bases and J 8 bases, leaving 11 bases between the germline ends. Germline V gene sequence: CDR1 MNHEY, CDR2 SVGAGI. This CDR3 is CASSNRDYSPLHF. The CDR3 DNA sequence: TGTGCCAGCAGCAACCGGGATTATTCACCCCTCCACTTT.

This chain's CDR3 is CASSQEAGGAYNEQFF. CDR3 in DNA: TGCGCCAGCAGCCAAGAGGCGGGAGGCGCCTACAATGAGCAGTTCTTC. The chain employs TRBV4-1 and TRBJ2-1, with 8 bases that match TRBD2. CDR1 and CDR2 (germline): MGHRA, YSYEKL. Trimming removed 0 bases from V and 2 bases from J; junction bases left unmatched: 3. The CDR3 totals 16 residues.

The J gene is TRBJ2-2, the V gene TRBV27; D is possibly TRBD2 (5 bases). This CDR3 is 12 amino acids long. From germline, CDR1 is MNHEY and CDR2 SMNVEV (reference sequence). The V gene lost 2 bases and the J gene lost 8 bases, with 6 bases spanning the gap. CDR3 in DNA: TGTGCCAGCAGTTTACGGGGAGGGGAGCTGTTTTTT. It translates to CASSLRGGELFF.

CDR3 DNA sequence: TGTGCCAGCAGCATAACAGGGTACGATCAGCCCCAGCATTTT. This codes for CASSITGYDQPQHF. The chain joins TRBV6-1 to TRBJ1-5; TRBD1 is a possible D gene (6 bases). The V end was cut by 6 bases, the J end by 5 bases, with 14 bases between. The CDR3 runs 14 residues. Germline values: CDR1 MNHNS, CDR2 SASEGT.

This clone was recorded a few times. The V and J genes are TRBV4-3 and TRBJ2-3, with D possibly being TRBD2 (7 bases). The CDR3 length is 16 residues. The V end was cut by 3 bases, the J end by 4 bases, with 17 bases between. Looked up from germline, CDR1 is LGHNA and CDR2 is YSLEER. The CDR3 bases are TGCGCCAGCAGCCAGGAGATAGGGGGGGGAGCAGATACGCAGTATTTT. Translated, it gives CASSQEIGGGADTQYF.

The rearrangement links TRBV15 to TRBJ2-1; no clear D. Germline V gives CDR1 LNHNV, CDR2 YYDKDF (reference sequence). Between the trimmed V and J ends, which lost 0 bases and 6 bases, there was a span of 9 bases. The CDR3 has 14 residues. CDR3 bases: TGTGCCACCAGCAGAGATCAAGAGTTCAATGAGCAGTTCTTC. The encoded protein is CATSRDQEFNEQFF.